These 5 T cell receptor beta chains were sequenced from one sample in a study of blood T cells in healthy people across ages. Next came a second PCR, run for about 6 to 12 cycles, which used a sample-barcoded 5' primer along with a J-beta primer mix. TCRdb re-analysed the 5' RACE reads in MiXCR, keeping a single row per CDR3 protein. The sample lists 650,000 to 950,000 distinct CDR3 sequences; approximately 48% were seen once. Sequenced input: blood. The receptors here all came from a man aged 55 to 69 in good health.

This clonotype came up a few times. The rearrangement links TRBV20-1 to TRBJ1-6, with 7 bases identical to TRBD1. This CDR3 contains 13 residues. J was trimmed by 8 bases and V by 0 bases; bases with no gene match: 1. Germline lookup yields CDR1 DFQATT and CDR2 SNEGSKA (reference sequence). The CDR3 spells CSAREGGYSPLHF. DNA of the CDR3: TGCAGTGCTAGAGAAGGGGGCTATTCACCCCTCCACTTT.

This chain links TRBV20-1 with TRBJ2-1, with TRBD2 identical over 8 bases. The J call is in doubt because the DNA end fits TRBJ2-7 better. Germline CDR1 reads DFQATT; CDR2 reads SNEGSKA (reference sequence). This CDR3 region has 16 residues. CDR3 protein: CSARGRRGGSYNEQYF. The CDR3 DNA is TGCAGTGCTAGGGGCCGACGGGGGGGCTCCTACAATGAGCAGTACTTC.

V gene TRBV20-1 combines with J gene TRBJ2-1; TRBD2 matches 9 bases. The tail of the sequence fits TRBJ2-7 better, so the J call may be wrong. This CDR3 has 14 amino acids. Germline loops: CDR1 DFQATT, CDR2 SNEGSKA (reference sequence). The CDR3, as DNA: TGCAGTGCTGGCGGGGGGGTCTCCTACAATGAGCAGTACTTC. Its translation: CSAGGGVSYNEQYF.

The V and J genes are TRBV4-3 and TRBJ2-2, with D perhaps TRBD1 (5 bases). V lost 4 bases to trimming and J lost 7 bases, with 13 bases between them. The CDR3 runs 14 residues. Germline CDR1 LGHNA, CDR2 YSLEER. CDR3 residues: CASSLSGSGGELFF. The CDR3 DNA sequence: TGCGCCAGCAGCCTATCAGGGTCGGGCGGGGAGCTGTTTTTT.

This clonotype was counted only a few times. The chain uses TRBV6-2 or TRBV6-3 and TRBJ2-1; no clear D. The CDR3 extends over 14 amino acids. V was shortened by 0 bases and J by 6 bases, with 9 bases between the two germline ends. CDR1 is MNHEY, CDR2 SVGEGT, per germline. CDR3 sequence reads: CASSYSRHGNEQFF. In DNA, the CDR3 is TGTGCCAGCAGTTACTCTAGGCACGGCAATGAGCAGTTCTTC.